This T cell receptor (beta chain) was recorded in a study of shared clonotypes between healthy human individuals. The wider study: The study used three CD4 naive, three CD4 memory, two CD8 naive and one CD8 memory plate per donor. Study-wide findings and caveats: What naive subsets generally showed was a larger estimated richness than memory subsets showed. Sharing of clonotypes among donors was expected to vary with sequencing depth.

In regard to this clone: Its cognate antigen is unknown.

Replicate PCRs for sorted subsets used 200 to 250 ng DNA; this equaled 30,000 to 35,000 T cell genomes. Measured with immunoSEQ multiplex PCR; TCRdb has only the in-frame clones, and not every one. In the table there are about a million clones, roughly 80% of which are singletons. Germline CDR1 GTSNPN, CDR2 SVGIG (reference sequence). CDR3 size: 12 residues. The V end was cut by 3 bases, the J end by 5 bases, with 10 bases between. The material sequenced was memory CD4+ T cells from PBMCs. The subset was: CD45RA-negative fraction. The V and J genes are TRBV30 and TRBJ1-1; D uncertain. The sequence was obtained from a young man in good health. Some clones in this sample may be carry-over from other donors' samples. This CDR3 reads CAWSPYATEAFF. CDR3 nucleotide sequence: TGTGCCTGGAGCCCATACGCGACTGAAGCTTTCTTT.